This T cell receptor beta chain was documented in a study of T cell responses to AZD1222 COVID-19 vaccine. Overall study: Pooled samples include second doses given at about 4 or 12 weeks.

On this clone: The target antigen is unknown.

Libraries were prepared by immunoSEQ multiplex PCR; TCRdb keeps only in-frame clonotypes and omits some of them. The repertoire consists of approximately 100,000 clones, with about 87% occurring once and the leading ten covering about 3.3%. CDR3 length: 12 residues. V lost 3 bases and J 13 bases, leaving 10 bases between the germline ends. CDR1 is MNHEY, CDR2 SMNVEV, per germline (reference sequence). Points from the study as a whole: Every sample of the repertoires postdated the peak T cell response. Donors were largely white British and mainly female; clonal diversity was possibly underestimated. Breadth and depth of Spike-specific TCRs rose after two AZD1222 doses.

The rearrangement uses TRBV27 and TRBJ1-6; D is possibly TRBD1 (5 bases). Sequenced here: peripheral blood, sampled on day 0 of AZD1222 vaccination. This TCR derives from an adult in good health. The CDR3 here is CASSLGSGPLHF. The CDR3 coding sequence is TGTGCCAGCAGTTTGGGGTCAGGGCCCCTCCACTTT.